This is a list of T cell receptor beta chains from one sample in a study of shared clonotypes between healthy human individuals. The protocol was immunoSEQ multiplex PCR, while the TCRdb copy is restricted to in-frame clones and leaves out a portion. The data hold over a million clones, with about 75% observed a single time. The sequencing input was memory CD4+ T cells sorted from blood. Source of these receptors: a man between 18 and 29 years old in good health. The CDR3 runs from the conserved cysteine through the conserved F or W. The D gene is left open where the match is weak. Expanded clones get a size class; other rows say once, few or many, or leave the size out.

J: TRBJ2-7
D: TRBD1
V: TRBV11-2
size: NA
CDR3: CASSRDRDYYEQYF
DNA: TGTGCCAGCAGCCGGGACAGGGATTACTACGAGCAGTACTTC

J: TRBJ2-2
D: NA
V: TRBV7-2
size: NA
CDR3: CASRQRLANTGELFF
DNA: TGTGCCAGCAGGCAAAGATTAGCGAACACCGGGGAGCTGTTTTTT

J: TRBJ2-1
D: NA
V: TRBV7-7
size: few
CDR3: CASSPAFQLDEQFF
DNA: TGTGCTAGCAGCCCCGCCTTCCAACTTGATGAGCAGTTCTTC

J: TRBJ2-1
D: NA
V: TRBV11-2
size: NA
CDR3: CASSLDRMQFEEQFF
DNA: TGTGCCAGCAGCTTAGATCGGATGCAGTTCGAAGAGCAGTTCTTC

J: TRBJ1-2
D: NA
V: TRBV2
size: NA
CDR3: CASSVDRNYGYTF
DNA: TGTGCCAGCAGTGTAGACAGAAACTATGGCTACACCTTC

J: TRBJ2-3
D: NA
V: TRBV9
size: NA
CDR3: CASSAGGNTDTQYF
DNA: TGTGCCAGCAGCGCCGGGGGCAACACAGATACGCAGTATTTT

J: TRBJ1-6
D: TRBD1
V: TRBV11-2
size: NA
CDR3: CASSGTGRLYNSPLHF
DNA: TGTGCCAGCAGCGGGACAGGGAGACTTTATAATTCACCCCTCCACTTT

J: TRBJ2-7
D: NA
V: TRBV19
size: NA
CDR3: CASSSNPGVYSYEQYF
DNA: TGTGCCAGTAGTTCAAACCCAGGGGTATACTCCTACGAGCAGTACTTC

J: TRBJ1-5
D: NA
V: TRBV4-1
size: NA
CDR3: CASSLNGNQPQHF
DNA: TGCGCCAGCAGCCTTAACGGGAATCAGCCCCAGCATTTT

J: TRBJ2-5
D: NA
V: TRBV5-6
size: NA
CDR3: CASSLRVGATFETQYF
DNA: TGTGCCAGCAGCTTGAGGGTGGGAGCGACATTCGAGACCCAGTACTTC

J: TRBJ1-1
D: NA
V: TRBV7-8
size: NA
CDR3: CASSPKATEAFF
DNA: TGTGCCAGCAGCCCCAAGGCCACTGAAGCTTTCTTT

J: TRBJ2-2
D: NA
V: TRBV15
size: NA
CDR3: CATSRDTGSNTGELFF
DNA: TGTGCCACCAGCAGAGATACGGGATCGAACACCGGGGAGCTGTTTTTT

J: TRBJ1-2
D: NA
V: TRBV28
size: NA
CDR3: CATLSRASAYGYTF
DNA: TGTGCCACACTTTCTCGGGCGTCCGCCTATGGCTACACCTTC